This T cell receptor beta chain was recorded in a study of blood T cells in healthy people across ages (dated by TCRdb to the mid-2010s). Regarding the research as a whole: Template switching captured roughly one uniquely barcoded TCR beta cDNA molecule per two T cells in model experiments. Using deep sequencing normalized with unique cDNA molecular identifiers, the study measured how TCR beta repertoire diversity changes with age. The donors were split into four age groups: young (average 16 years), middle-aged (roughly 42), aged (approximately 59) and long-lived (roughly 77). The study analyzed two additional independent replicas of 1 million unique cDNA reads from the same blood draw for two donors, one aged 18 to 30 and one aged 80 or older. Paper-wide results and their limitations: Donor CMV infection status was unknown, potentially confounding age-related changes in expanded clonotypes. Bulk unsorted PBMC profiling prevented conclusive comparison of naive and antigen-experienced compartments. There was a strong correlation between observed TCR beta diversity and the percentage of naive T cells measured by flow cytometry. As age increased, observed TCR beta diversity per million T cells dropped in a roughly linear way, and a significant reduction was already evident by age about 40. Compared with the aged group, the long-lived group had more naive CD4+ T cells, fewer expanded clones and increased TCR diversity, a pattern suggesting age selection. Estimates of total diversity based on one million sequenced T cells were regarded as lower bounds and as underestimates.

Of note for this clonotype: Its antigen remains undetermined. One base away there is no much larger clone; base qualities are not given.

The library was built by means of 5' RACE. The sample was run on an Illumina HiSeq 2500. The second PCR ran for about 7 to 11 cycles and used a J-beta primer mix along with a sample-barcoded 5' primer. A unique molecular identifier was introduced onto each TCR beta cDNA molecule by a template-switch 5' adaptor carrying 12 random nucleotides. Each sample yielded at least 2.5 million CDR3-containing paired-end reads. First-strand cDNA was synthesized from all RNA with the Mint cDNA synthesis kit, primed by a TRBC-specific oligonucleotide. Following uracil-DNA glycosylase treatment, a first 18-cycle PCR with universal primers M1SS and BC2_uni_R was performed on all cDNA. The study's processing was this. For normalization, 1 million high-quality reads, each with a distinct molecular identifier, were randomly selected from each sample. Instead of being binned into consensus sequences, reads that shared molecular identifiers were thrown out. MiTCR, with a Q25 quality threshold and the strictest error-elimination algorithm, was used for CDR3 identification, clonotype clustering and error correction. A nonparametric unseen species model with Euler transformation was used to estimate lower-bound total TCR beta diversity. TCRdb passed the public sequencing reads through fastp at Q25 and MiXCR, retaining productive beta sequences. Entries are consolidated by CDR3 protein sequence, retaining the most common genes and DNA. The V and J calls follow TCRdb's processing rather than the paper's. The sample profile shows roughly 800,000 distinct CDR3 sequences; around 25% of them were found once. Around 3.6% of the sample is held by the ten biggest clonotypes.

The roughly 38 donors, aged about 6 to 100 years, were systemically healthy Caucasian individuals from Russia. Each donor gave 8 to 10 milliliters of peripheral blood, collected into EDTA-treated Vacutainer tubes. Ficoll-Paque density-gradient centrifugation was used to isolate PBMCs, with at least 6.5 million obtained per sample. Trizol reagent was used to extract total RNA from the PBMCs, yielding at least 6 micrograms per sample. For every donor, an aliquot of PBMCs went through flow cytometry to measure the percentages of naive CD45RAhigh/CD27high T cells. This same sample was also part of a study on T cells of mothers and their children. That second publication adds: Nine systemically healthy Caucasian individuals served as donors, namely three mothers together with their six children. cDNA synthesis used all of the extracted RNA, with approximately 1.4 ug of RNA in each 15 ul reaction. In the second PCR, the M1S primer introduced both the sample barcodes and 2-4 random nucleotides. Each mother yielded over 9.5 million TCR beta CDR3 reads and each child roughly 3 million reads. Thymic selection similarly shapes TCR recombination output in related and unrelated pairs, with minor effect from inherited differences. Normalized repertoire overlap in related mother-child pairs was always slightly higher than in unrelated mother-child pairs, but the difference was never significant. No persistent microchimeric T cell clones were detected, at a sensitivity of roughly 100 clones per million clonotypes. The study used deep NGS to compare TCR beta repertoires of mothers and children, seeking features distinguishing related mother-child pairs from unrelated individuals. The mean age was roughly 36 +/- 4 years for the mothers and around 10 +/- 4 years for the children. After adapter ligation was performed with NEBNext reagents, the libraries were sequenced on an Illumina HiSeq 2000 with 100+100 nt paired-end reads. Mother and child libraries were prepared a month apart and sequenced in separate runs to prevent cross-contamination. Each donor had between roughly 500,000 and 2,200,000 distinct TCR beta clonotypes identified. Naive TCR beta clonotypes were estimated from low-frequency clonotypes matched to each donor's FACS-determined naive share, without sorting.

The sequence came from a boy aged 10-17 years in good health. Specimen: blood.

The DNA sequence follows: TGTGCCAGCAGCTTTGGTAGCAGGAACACCGGGGAGCTGTTTTTT. It translates as CASSFGSRNTGELFF. This chain is built from TRBV5-4 and TRBJ2-2; a confident D gene designation cannot be given. The CDR3 sequence holds 15 residues, the cysteine and phenylalanine included. Only the CDR3 DNA stays, 45 bases, in frame from base 1. CDR1 and CDR2 (SGHNT, YYREEE) derive from the germline V gene (reference sequence). V loses 2 bases, J loses 1 base, and the germline ends lie 9 bases apart.